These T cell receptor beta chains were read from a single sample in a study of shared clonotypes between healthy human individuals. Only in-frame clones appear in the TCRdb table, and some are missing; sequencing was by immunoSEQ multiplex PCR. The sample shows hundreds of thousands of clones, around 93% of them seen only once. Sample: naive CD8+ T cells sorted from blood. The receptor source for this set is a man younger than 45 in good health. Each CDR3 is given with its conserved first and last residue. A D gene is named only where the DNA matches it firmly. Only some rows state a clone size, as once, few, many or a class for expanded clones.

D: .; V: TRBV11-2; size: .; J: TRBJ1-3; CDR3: CASSLDRNSGNTIYF; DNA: TGTGCCAGCAGCTTAGACCGAAACTCTGGAAACACCATATATTTT
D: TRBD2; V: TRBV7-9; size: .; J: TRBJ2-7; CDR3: CASSFGGKEQYF; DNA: TGTGCCAGCAGCTTCGGGGGGAAGGAGCAGTACTTC
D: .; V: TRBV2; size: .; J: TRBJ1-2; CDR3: CASSENGYTF; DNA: TGTGCCAGCAGTGAGAATGGCTACACCTTC
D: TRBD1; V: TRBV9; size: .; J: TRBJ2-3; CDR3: CASSPPGQGITDTQYF; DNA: TGTGCCAGCAGCCCACCGGGACAGGGAATTACAGATACGCAGTATTTT
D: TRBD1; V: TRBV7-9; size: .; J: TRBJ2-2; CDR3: CASSLTQGANTGELFF; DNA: TGTGCCAGCAGCTTAACCCAGGGGGCGAACACCGGGGAGCTGTTTTTT
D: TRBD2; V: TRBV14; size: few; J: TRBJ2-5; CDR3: CASSPLADSVAQYF; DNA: TGTGCCAGCAGCCCGCTAGCGGATTCCGTGGCCCAGTACTTC
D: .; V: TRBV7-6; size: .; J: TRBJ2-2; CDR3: CASSSRRAEVTGELFF; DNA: TGTGCCAGCAGCTCCCGAAGAGCGGAAGTCACCGGGGAGCTGTTTTTT
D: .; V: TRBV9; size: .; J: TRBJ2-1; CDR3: CASSVGAGSYNEQFF; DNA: TGTGCCAGCAGCGTAGGTGCGGGGTCCTACAATGAGCAGTTCTTC
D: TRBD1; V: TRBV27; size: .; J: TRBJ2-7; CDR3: CASSSRQGPAYEQYF; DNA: TGTGCCAGCAGTTCCCGACAGGGTCCGGCCTACGAGCAGTACTTC
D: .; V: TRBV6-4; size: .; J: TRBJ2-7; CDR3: CASSEGTYEQYF; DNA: TGTGCCAGCAGCGAAGGGACCTACGAGCAGTACTTC
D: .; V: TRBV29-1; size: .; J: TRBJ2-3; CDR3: CSVEWQGTDTQYF; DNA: TGCAGCGTTGAATGGCAGGGCACAGATACGCAGTATTTT
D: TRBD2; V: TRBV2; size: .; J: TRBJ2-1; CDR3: CASGDLAGEDNEQFF; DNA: TGTGCCAGCGGGGATCTAGCGGGAGAGGACAATGAGCAGTTCTTC
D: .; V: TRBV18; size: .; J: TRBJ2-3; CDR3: CASSPRPSASTDTQYF; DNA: TGTGCCAGCTCACCACGGCCTAGCGCTAGCACAGATACGCAGTATTTT
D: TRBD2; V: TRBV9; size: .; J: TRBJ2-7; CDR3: CASSVGLAGGPSSYEQYF; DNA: TGTGCCAGCAGCGTAGGGCTAGCGGGAGGCCCGAGCTCCTACGAGCAGTACTTC
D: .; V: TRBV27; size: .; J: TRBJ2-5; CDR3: CASSLRGRSLETQYF; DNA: TGTGCCAGCAGTTTAAGGGGCAGGTCTTTGGAGACCCAGTACTTC
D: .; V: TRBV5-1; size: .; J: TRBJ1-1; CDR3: CASSLGDNLEAFF; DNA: TGCGCCAGCAGCTTGGGGGACAACCTTGAAGCTTTCTTT
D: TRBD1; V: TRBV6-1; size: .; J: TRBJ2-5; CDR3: CASKSGTVFQETQYF; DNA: TGTGCCAGCAAATCCGGGACAGTCTTCCAAGAGACCCAGTACTTC
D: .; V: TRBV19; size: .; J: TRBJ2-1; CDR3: CASSTSGSSYNEQFF; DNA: TGTGCCAGTAGTACGAGCGGAAGCTCCTACAATGAGCAGTTCTTC
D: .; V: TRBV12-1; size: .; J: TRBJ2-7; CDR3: CASASTPVCAVPSYEQYF; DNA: TGTGCCAGCGCCTCAACCCCCGTTTGCGCAGTTCCCTCCTACGAGCAGTACTTC
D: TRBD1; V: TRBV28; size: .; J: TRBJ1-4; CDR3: CASSLGRLGGNEKLFF; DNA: TGTGCCAGCAGTCTTGGACGTTTAGGGGGCAATGAAAAACTGTTTTTT
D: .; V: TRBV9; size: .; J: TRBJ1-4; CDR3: CASSGRGATNEKLFF; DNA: TGTGCCAGCAGCGGGCGGGGGGCAACTAATGAAAAACTGTTTTTT
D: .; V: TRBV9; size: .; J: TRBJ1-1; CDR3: CASSGSTPPGAEAFF; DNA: TGTGCCAGCAGCGGTTCGACGCCTCCTGGGGCTGAAGCTTTCTTT
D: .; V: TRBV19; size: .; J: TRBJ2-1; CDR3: CASNKGSSYNEQFF; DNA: TGTGCCAGTAATAAAGGAAGCTCCTACAATGAGCAGTTCTTC
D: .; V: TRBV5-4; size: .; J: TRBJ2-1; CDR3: CASSLALGHGSEQFF; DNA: TGTGCCAGCAGCTTGGCGCTCGGTCACGGAAGCGAGCAGTTCTTC
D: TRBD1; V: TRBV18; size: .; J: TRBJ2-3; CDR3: CASSPGQGSTDTQYF; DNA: TGTGCCAGCTCACCGGGACAGGGGAGCACAGATACGCAGTATTTT
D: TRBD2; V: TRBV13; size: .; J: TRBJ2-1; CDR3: CASSLGLAGGIYNEQFF; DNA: TGTGCCAGCAGCTTAGGGCTAGCGGGAGGAATCTACAATGAGCAGTTCTTC
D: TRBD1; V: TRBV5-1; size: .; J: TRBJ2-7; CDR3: CASSLSWTGLYEQYF; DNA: TGCGCCAGCAGCTTGTCGTGGACAGGGTTGTACGAGCAGTACTTC
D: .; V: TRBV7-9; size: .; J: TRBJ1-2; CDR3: CASSRLGARNGYGYTF; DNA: TGTGCCAGCAGCCGACTGGGTGCCAGGAACGGCTATGGCTACACCTTC
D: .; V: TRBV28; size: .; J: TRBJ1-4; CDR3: CASTLTYREKLFF; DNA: TGTGCCAGCACCTTAACCTACCGAGAAAAACTGTTTTTT
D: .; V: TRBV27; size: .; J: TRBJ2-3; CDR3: CASSLRETDTQYF; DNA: TGTGCCAGCAGTTTACGGGAAACAGATACGCAGTATTTT
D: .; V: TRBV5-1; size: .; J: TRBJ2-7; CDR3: CASSSGWASSYEQYF; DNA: TGCGCCAGCAGCTCCGGGTGGGCTAGCTCCTACGAGCAGTACTTC
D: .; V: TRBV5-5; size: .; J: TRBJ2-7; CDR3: CASSEYKGGGSYEQYF; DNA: TGTGCCAGCAGTGAATACAAGGGAGGGGGCTCCTACGAGCAGTACTTC
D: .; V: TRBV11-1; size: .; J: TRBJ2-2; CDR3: CASSWGENTGELFF; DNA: TGTGCCAGCAGCTGGGGAGAGAACACCGGGGAGCTGTTTTTT
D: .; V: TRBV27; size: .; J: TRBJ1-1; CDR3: CASSHDRWGTEAFF; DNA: TGTGCCAGCAGCCATGACAGGTGGGGCACTGAAGCTTTCTTT
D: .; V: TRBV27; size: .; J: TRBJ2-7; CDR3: CASSTTVTYEQYF; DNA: TGTGCCAGCAGCACGACAGTAACCTACGAGCAGTACTTC
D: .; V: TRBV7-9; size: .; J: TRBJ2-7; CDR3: CASSLILEEQYF; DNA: TGTGCCAGCAGCTTAATTTTGGAAGAGCAGTACTTC
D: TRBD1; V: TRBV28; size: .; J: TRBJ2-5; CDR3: CASSFWDRGQETQYF; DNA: TGTGCCAGCAGTTTCTGGGACAGGGGGCAAGAGACCCAGTACTTC
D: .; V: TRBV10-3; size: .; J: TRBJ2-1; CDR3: CAISESSLGANEQFF; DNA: TGTGCCATCAGTGAGTCTTCCCTTGGGGCCAATGAGCAGTTCTTC
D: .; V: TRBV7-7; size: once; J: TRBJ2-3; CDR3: CASSLRGSTDTQYF; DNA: TGTGCCAGCAGCTTAAGGGGGTCCACAGATACGCAGTATTTT
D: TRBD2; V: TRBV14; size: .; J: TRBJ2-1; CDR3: CASSQLTGTSAYNEQFF; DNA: TGTGCCAGCAGCCAATTGACCGGGACTAGCGCCTACAATGAGCAGTTCTTC
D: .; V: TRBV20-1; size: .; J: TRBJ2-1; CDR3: CSAPNEQFF; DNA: TGCAGTGCTCCGAATGAGCAGTTCTTC
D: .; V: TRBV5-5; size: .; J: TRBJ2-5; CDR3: CASSLVAEETQYF; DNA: TGTGCCAGCAGCTTGGTCGCGGAAGAGACCCAGTACTTC
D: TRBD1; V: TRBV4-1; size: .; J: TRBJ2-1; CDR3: CASSLQGRGRDNEQFF; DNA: TGCGCCAGCAGCCTACAGGGGAGAGGGCGAGATAATGAGCAGTTCTTC
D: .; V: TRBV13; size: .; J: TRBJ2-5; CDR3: CASSPSQEETQYF; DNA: TGTGCCAGCAGCCCATCGCAAGAAGAGACCCAGTACTTC
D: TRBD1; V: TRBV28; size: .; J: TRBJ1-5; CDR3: CASSSRTGPFQPQHF; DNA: TGTGCCAGCAGTTCCCGGACAGGTCCTTTTCAGCCCCAGCATTTT
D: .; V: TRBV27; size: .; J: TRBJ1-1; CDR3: CASSLGVGRMNTEAFF; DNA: TGTGCCAGCAGTTTAGGAGTCGGCCGCATGAACACTGAAGCTTTCTTT
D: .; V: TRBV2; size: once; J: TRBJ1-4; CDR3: CASSGDRRSNEKLFF; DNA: TGTGCCAGCAGCGGGGATCGAAGGTCTAATGAAAAACTGTTTTTT
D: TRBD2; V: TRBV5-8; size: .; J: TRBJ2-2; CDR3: CASSLATLAGTTGELFF; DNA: TGTGCCAGCAGCTTGGCCACACTAGCGGGCACCACCGGGGAGCTGTTTTTT
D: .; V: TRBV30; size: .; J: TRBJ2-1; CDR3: CAWSVGTSYYNEQFF; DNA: TGTGCCTGGAGTGTAGGGACTTCGTATTACAATGAGCAGTTCTTC